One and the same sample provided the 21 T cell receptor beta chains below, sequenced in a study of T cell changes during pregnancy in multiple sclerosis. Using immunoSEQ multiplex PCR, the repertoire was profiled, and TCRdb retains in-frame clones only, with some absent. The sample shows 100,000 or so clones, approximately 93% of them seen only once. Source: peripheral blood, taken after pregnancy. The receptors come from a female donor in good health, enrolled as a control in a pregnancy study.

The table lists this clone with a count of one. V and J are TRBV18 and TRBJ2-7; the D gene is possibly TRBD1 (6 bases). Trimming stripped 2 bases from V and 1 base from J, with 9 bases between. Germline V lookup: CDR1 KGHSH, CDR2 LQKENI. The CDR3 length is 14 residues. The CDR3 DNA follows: TGTGCCAGCTCACCAGAAACAGGGTCCTACGAGCAGTACTTC. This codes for CASSPETGSYEQYF.

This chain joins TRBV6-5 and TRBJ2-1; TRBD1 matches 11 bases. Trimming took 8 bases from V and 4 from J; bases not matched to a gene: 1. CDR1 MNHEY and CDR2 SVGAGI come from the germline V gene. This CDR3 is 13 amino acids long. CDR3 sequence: CASGQGAYNEQFF. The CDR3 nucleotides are TGTGCCAGCGGACAGGGGGCTTACAATGAGCAGTTCTTC.

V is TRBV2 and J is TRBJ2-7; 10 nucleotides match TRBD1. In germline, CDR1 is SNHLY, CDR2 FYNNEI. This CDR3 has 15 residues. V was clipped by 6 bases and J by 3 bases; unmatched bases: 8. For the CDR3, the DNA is TGTGCCAGCAGCAAATCAGGGACAGGGGACTACGAGCAGTACTTC. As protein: CASSKSGTGDYEQYF.

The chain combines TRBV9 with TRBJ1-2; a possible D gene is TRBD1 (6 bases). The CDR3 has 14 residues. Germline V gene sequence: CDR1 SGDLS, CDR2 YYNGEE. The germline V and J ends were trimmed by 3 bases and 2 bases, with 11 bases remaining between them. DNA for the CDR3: TGTGCCAGCAGCGCAGGACAGCAAAACTATGGCTACACCTTC. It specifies CASSAGQQNYGYTF.

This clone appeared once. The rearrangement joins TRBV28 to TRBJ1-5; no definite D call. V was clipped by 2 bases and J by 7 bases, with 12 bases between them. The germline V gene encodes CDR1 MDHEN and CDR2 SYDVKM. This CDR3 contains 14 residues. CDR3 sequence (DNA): TGTGCCAGCAGTTTACTCGGGGTTCGGCAGCCCCAGCATTTT. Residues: CASSLLGVRQPQHF.

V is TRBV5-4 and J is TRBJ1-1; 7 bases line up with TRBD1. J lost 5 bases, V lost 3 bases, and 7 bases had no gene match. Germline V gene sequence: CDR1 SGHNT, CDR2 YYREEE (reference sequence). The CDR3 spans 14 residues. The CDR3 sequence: CASSSRQGGTEAFF. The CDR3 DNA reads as TGTGCCAGCAGCTCCCGACAGGGCGGAACTGAAGCTTTCTTT.

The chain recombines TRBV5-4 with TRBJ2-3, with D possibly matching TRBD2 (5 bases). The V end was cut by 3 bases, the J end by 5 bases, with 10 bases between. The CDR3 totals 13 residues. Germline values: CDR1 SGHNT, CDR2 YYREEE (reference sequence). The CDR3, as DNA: TGTGCCAGCAGCTCCCCCGGGGTAGATACGCAGTATTTT. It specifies CASSSPGVDTQYF.

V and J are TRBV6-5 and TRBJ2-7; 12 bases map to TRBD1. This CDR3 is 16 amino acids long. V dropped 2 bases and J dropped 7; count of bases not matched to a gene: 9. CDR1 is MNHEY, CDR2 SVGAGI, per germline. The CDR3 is CASSYAAGTGGAEQYF. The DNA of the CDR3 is TGTGCCAGCAGTTACGCTGCGGGGACAGGGGGCGCTGAGCAGTACTTC.

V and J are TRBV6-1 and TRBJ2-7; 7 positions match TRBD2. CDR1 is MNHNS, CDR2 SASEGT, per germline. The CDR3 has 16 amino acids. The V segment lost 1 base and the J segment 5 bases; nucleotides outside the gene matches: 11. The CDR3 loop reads CASSEGAGRPRNEQYF. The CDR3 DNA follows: TGTGCCAGCAGTGAAGGGGCCGGGAGGCCCCGGAACGAGCAGTACTTC.

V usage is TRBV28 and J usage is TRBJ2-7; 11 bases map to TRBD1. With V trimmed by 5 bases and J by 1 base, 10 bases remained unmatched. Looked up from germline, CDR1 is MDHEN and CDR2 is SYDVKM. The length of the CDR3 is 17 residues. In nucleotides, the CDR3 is TGTGCCAGCAGTCCTATTCCGGGACAGGGGGGGTCCTACGAGCAGTACTTC. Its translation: CASSPIPGQGGSYEQYF.

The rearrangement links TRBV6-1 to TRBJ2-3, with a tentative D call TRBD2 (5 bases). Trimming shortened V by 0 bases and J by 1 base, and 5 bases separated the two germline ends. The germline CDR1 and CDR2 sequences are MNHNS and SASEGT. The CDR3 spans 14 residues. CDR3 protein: CASSEASGTDTQYF. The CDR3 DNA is TGTGCCAGCAGTGAAGCTAGCGGCACAGATACGCAGTATTTT.

The CDR3 spells CASSLFSGESEAFF. CDR3 nucleotides: TGTGCCAGCAGCCTTTTTAGCGGGGAATCTGAAGCTTTCTTT. This sequence joins TRBV7-9 and TRBJ1-1; D call uncertain. The CDR3 is made up of 14 amino acids. Trimming removed 5 bases at V and 6 bases at J, with 16 bases between. The germline CDR1 and CDR2 sequences are SEHNR and FQNEAQ (reference sequence).

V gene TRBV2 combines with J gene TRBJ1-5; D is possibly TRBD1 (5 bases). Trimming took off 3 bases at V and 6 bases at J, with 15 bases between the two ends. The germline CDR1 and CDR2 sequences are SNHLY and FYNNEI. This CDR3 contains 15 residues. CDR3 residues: CASSEGTGFGQPQHF. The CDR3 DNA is TGTGCCAGCAGTGAGGGGACTGGGTTTGGTCAGCCCCAGCATTTT.

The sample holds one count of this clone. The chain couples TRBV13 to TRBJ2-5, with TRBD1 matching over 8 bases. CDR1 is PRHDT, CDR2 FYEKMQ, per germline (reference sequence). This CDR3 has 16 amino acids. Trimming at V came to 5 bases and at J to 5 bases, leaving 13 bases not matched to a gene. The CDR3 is CASSPSGQGREETQYF. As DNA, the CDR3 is TGTGCCAGCAGCCCCTCCGGACAGGGAAGGGAGGAGACCCAGTACTTC.

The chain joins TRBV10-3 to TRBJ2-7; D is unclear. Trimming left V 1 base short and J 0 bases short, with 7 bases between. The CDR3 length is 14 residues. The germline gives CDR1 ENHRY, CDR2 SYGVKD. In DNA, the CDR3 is TGTGCCATCAGTGAGTTGAAGAGCTCCTACGAGCAGTACTTC. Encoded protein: CAISELKSSYEQYF.

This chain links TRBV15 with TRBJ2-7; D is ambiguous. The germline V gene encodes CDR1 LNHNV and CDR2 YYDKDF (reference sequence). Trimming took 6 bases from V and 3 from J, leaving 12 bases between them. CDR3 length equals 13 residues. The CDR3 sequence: CATRSTGYYEQYF. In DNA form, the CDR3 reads TGTGCCACCAGGTCGACTGGGTACTACGAGCAGTACTTC.

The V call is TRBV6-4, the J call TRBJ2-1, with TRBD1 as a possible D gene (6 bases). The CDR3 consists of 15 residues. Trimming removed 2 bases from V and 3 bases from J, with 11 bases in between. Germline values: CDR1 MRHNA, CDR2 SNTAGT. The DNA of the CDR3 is TGTGCCAGCAGTGACGCGGCAGGGGTCTACAATGAGCAGTTCTTC. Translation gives CASSDAAGVYNEQFF.

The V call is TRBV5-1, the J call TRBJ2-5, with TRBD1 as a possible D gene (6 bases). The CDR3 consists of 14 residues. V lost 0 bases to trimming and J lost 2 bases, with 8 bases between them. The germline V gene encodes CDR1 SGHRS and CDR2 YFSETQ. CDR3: CASSLGGQQETQYF. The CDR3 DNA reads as TGCGCCAGCAGCTTGGGGGGACAACAAGAGACCCAGTACTTC.

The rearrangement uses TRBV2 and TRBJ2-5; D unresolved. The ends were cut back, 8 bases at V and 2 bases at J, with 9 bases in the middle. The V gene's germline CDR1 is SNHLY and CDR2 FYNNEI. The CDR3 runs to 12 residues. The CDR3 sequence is CASSSVQETQYF. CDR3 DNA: TGTGCCAGCTCGAGCGTTCAAGAGACCCAGTACTTC.

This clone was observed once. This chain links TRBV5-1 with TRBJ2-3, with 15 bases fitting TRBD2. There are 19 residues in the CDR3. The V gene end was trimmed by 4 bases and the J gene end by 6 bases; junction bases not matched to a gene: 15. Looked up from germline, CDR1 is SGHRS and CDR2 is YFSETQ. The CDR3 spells CASSKDGLAGGDSGDTQYF. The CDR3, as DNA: TGCGCCAGCAGCAAGGATGGACTAGCGGGAGGGGATTCGGGGGATACGCAGTATTTT.

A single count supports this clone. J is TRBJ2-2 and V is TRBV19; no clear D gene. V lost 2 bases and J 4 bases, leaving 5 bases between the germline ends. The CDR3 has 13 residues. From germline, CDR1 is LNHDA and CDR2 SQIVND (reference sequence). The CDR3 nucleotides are TGTGCCAGTAGTATACAGGCCACCGGGGAGCTGTTTTTT. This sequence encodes CASSIQATGELFF.